The 12 T cell receptor beta chains presented below share a single source sample, sequenced in a study of cytomegalovirus exposure and HLA in healthy donors. PCR amplification relied on 60 Vbeta primers (plus 13 Jbeta primers). The assay was immunoSEQ multiplex PCR, and TCRdb's table has in-frame clones only and misses some. The data contain about 140,000 clones, 70% to 85% of them seen just once; the ten biggest clones take up around 10%. The sequencing input was PBMCs. These TCRs come from a woman aged 55 to 70 in good health and CMV-seropositive.

The chain is built from TRBV7-2 and TRBJ2-1; TRBD2 matches at 7 bases. V dropped 5 bases and J dropped 2; count of bases not matched to a gene: 6. Germline V gene data show CDR1 as SGHTA and CDR2 as FQGNSA. The CDR3 has 15 amino acids. In nucleotides, the CDR3 is TGTGCCAGCAGCCAAGGGAGGGGTCCCTACAATGAGCAGTTCTTC. Translating it yields CASSQGRGPYNEQFF.

This clone was seen only once. The V and J genes are TRBV5-4 and TRBJ2-5; 10 positions agree with TRBD1. The closer fit of TRBJ2-7 to the DNA end suggests the J call may be wrong. This CDR3 comprises 15 residues. Germline V gives CDR1 SGHNT, CDR2 YYREEE (reference sequence). This CDR3 reads CASSSRGTGDSEQYF. The DNA for the CDR3 is TGTGCCAGCAGCTCCCGTGGGACAGGGGATTCCGAGCAGTACTTC.

Comment on this clone: One junction end disagrees with the germline gene, perhaps due to a read error. This chain links TRBV30 with TRBJ1-2, with 7 bases identical to TRBD1. CDR3 size: 13 residues. CDR1 and CDR2 from the germline V gene are GTSNPN and SVGIG (reference sequence). The CDR3 sequence: CAQLDRVNYGYTF. Here the CDR3 DNA reads TGCGCCCAACTAGACAGGGTGAACTATGGCTACACCTTC.

The V gene is TRBV5-1, the J gene TRBJ2-5, with D possibly matching TRBD1 (6 bases). Germline assignment: CDR1 SGHRS and CDR2 YFSETQ. The CDR3 sequence is 12 residues long. Between the trimmed V and J ends, which lost 7 bases and 5 bases, there was a span of 12 bases. CDR3 in amino acids: CASQDRRETQYF. DNA of the CDR3: TGCGCCAGCCAGGACAGAAGGGAGACCCAGTACTTC.

As DNA, the CDR3 is TGTGCCAGTAGTATCCACTCCGTAACTGGGGCCAACGTCCTGACTTTC. It encodes CASSIHSVTGANVLTF. The gene calls are TRBV19 and TRBJ2-6, with D hard to call. Per germline, CDR1 LNHDA and CDR2 SQIVND (reference sequence). This CDR3 comprises 16 residues. V was trimmed by 3 bases and J by 2 bases, leaving 11 bases between them.

In DNA, the CDR3 is TGTGCCACCAGCAGGGACCTAGGGGTAGGAGATACGCAGTATTTT. It is translated as CATSRDLGVGDTQYF. This chain uses TRBV15 with TRBJ2-3; D is possibly TRBD1 (5 bases). Trimming stripped 3 bases from V and 5 bases from J, with 15 bases between. Germline values: CDR1 LNHNV, CDR2 YYDKDF (reference sequence). CDR3 length: 15 amino acids.

The rearrangement uses TRBV2 and TRBJ1-5; 10 positions match TRBD1. The V gene end was trimmed by 11 bases and the J gene end by 2 bases; junction bases not matched to a gene: 6. This CDR3 comprises 14 residues. Germline values: CDR1 SNHLY, CDR2 FYNNEI. CDR3 in DNA: TGTGCCGGGTCGACAGGGGGCGGCAATCAGCCCCAGCATTTT. This codes for CAGSTGGGNQPQHF.

The CDR3 is CASSLEPGGREQYF. The CDR3 nucleotides read TGCGCCAGCAGCTTGGAACCAGGGGGAAGGGAGCAGTACTTC. The chain combines TRBV5-1 with TRBJ2-7; the match to TRBD1 covers 7 bases. Germline V CDR1 and CDR2: SGHRS, YFSETQ. J was trimmed by 7 bases and V by 0 bases; bases with no gene match: 7. This CDR3 comprises 14 residues.

The genes are TRBV28 and TRBJ1-5; 9 positions match TRBD1. V shed 2 bases, J shed 7 bases, and the junction held 6 bases outside the gene matches. Germline CDR1 and CDR2: MDHEN and SYDVKM. The CDR3 consists of 15 residues. Here the CDR3 DNA reads TGTGCCAGCAGTTTAAGGGGGACAGGGAGGCAGCCCCAGCATTTT. It is translated as CASSLRGTGRQPQHF.

The CDR3 reads CASSLRLPGNEQFF. CDR3 bases: TGTGCCAGCAGCTTGAGGCTCCCGGGCAATGAGCAGTTCTTC. This chain uses TRBV5-4 with TRBJ2-1; D unresolved. The CDR3 spans 14 residues. V was cut by 1 base and J by 6 bases, with 11 bases left in between. In germline, CDR1 is SGHNT, CDR2 YYREEE (reference sequence).

The chain links TRBV30 to TRBJ1-6; 8 bases fit TRBD1. Germline V gene data show CDR1 as GTSNPN and CDR2 as SVGIG (reference sequence). The V gene end was trimmed by 3 bases and the J gene end by 4 bases; junction bases not matched to a gene: 5. CDR3 length: 15 residues. As DNA, the CDR3 is TGTGCCTGGAGAAACAGGGGGAGATATAATTCACCCCTCCACTTT. Protein: CAWRNRGRYNSPLHF. The full variable domain, in which reference TRBV30 and TRBJ1-6 provide the parts outside the CDR3, is SQTIHQWPATLVQPVGSPLSLECTVEGTSNPNLYWYRQAAGRGLQLLFYSVGIGQISSEVPQNLSASRPQDRQFILSSKKLLLSDSGFYLCAWRNRGRYNSPLHFGNGTRLTVT.

J is TRBJ1-5 and V is TRBV7-2; no definite D call. This CDR3 comprises 13 residues. V was shortened by 7 bases and J by 3 bases, with 10 bases between the two germline ends. Germline loops: CDR1 SGHTA, CDR2 FQGNSA. CDR3 DNA sequence: TGTGCCAGCAACACAGCTTACAATCAGCCCCAGCATTTT. As protein: CASNTAYNQPQHF.